This TCR beta chain was identified in a study of control samples from healthy donors and cancer patients (dated by TCRdb to about 2020). This clone was seen just once. What this receptor recognizes is not known. Per-nucleotide qualities are absent, and no much larger clonotype sits a single base away. The library came from the immunoSEQ multiplex PCR assay. TCRdb limited this immuneACCESS table to in-frame rearrangements with V and J called. A share of clones is missing; checked studies link under half to unresolved V genes, and the rest is unexplained. Across this sample there are under 200,000 clones, with roughly 93% seen only once. Over 4% of the sample is in the top ten clones. V and J are truncated by 4 bases and 0 bases respectively, leaving an intervening sequence of 12 bases. Via the germline V gene, CDR1 is SNHLY and CDR2 FYNNEI. Inclusive of the bounding cysteine and phenylalanine, the CDR3 is 16 residues long. Only the CDR3 DNA stays, 48 bases, in frame from base 1.

The clonotype originates from a woman in her fifties or sixties in good health. The material sequenced was blood. The sequence joins TRBV2 to TRBJ2-2; confidence is insufficient to name the D gene. The nucleotides read TGTGCCAGCAGTGTGGTTGGCGCTTCGAACACCGGGGAGCTGTTTTTT. Its product reads: CASSVVGASNTGELFF.